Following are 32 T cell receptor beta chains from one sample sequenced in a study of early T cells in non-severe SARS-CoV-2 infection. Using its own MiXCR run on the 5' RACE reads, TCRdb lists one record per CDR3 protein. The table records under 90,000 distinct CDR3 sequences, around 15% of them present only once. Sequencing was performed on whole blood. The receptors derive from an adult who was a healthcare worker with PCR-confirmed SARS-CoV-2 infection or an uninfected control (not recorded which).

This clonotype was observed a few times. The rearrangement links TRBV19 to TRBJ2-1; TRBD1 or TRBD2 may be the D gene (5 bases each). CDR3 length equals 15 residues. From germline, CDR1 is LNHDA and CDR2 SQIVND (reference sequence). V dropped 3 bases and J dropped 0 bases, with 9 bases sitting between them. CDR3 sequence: CASSMSGSSYNEQFF. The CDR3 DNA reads TGTGCCAGTAGTATGTCAGGGAGCTCCTACAATGAGCAGTTCTTC. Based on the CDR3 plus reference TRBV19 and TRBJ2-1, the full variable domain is DGGITQSPKYLFRKEGQNVTLSCEQNLNHDAMYWYRQDPGQGLRLIYYSQIVNDFQKGDIAEGYSVSREKKESFPLTVTSAQKNPTAFYLCASSMSGSSYNEQFFGPGTRLTVL.

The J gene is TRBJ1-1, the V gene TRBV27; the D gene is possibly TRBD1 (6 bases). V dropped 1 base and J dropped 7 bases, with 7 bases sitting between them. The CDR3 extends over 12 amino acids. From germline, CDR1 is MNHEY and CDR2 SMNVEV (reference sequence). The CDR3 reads CASSLWGREAFF. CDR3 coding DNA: TGTGCCAGCAGTTTATGGGGGCGTGAAGCTTTCTTT.

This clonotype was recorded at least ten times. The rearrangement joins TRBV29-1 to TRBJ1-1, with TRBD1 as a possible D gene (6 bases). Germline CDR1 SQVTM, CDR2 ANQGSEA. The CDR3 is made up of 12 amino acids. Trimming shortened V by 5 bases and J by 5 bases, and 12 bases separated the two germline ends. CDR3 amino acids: CSVQGLGTEAFF. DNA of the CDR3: TGCAGCGTTCAGGGGCTGGGTACTGAAGCTTTCTTT.

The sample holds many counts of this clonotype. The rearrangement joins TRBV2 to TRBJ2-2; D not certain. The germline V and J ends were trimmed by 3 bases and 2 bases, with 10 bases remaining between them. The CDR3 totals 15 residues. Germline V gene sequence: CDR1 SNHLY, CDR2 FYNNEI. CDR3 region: CASSEPSSNTGELFF. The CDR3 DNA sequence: TGTGCCAGCAGTGAGCCCAGTTCAAACACCGGGGAGCTGTTTTTT.

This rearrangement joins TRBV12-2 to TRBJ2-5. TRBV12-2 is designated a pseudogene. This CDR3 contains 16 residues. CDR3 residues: CASRLMWHTDQETQYF. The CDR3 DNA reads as TGTGCAAGTCGCTTAATGTGGCACACGGACCAAGAGACCCAGTACTTC.

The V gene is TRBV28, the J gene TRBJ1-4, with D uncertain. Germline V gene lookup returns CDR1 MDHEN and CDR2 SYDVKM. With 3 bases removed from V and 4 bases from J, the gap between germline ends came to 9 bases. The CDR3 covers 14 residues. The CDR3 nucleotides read TGTGCCAGCAGTTTGGGAGGAGTTAATGAAAAACTGTTTTTT. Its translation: CASSLGGVNEKLFF. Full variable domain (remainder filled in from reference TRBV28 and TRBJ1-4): DVKVTQSSRYLVKRTGEKVFLECVQDMDHENMFWYRQDPGLGLRLIYFSYDVKMKEKGDIPEGYSVSREKKERFSLILESASTNQTSMYLCASSLGGVNEKLFFGSGTQLSVL.

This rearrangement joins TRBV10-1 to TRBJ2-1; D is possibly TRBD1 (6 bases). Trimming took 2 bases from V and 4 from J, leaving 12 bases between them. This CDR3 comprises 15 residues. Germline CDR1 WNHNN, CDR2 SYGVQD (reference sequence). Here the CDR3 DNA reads TGCGCCAGCAGTGAGACAGGGTCTTATTACAATGAGCAGTTCTTC. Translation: CASSETGSYYNEQFF.

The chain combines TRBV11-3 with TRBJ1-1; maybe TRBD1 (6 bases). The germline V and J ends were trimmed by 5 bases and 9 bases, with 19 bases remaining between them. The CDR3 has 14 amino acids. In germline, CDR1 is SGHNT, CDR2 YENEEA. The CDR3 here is CASSPEPSGGQAFF. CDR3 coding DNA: TGTGCCAGCAGCCCTGAACCGAGCGGGGGCCAAGCTTTCTTT.

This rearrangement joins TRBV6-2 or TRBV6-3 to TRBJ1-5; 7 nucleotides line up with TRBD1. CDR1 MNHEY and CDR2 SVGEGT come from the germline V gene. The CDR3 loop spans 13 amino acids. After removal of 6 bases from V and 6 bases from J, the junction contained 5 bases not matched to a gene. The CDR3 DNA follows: TGTGCCAGCAGCCCGCAGGGGGTTCAGCCCCAGCATTTT. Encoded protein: CASSPQGVQPQHF.

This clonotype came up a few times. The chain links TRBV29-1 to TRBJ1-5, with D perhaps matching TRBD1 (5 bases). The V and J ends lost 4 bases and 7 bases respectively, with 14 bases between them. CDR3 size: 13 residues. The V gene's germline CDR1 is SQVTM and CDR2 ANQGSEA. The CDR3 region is CSVGGQGEQPQHF. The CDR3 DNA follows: TGCAGCGTTGGTGGGCAGGGTGAGCAGCCCCAGCATTTT.

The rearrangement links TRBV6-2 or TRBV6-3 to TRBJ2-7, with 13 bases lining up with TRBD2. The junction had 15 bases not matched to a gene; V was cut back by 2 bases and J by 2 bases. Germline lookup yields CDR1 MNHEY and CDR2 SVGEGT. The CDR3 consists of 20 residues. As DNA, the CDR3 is TGTGCCAGCAGTTACCCGAACTCCCTTGGACTAGCGGGGGACCCCTACGAGCAGTACTTC. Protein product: CASSYPNSLGLAGDPYEQYF.

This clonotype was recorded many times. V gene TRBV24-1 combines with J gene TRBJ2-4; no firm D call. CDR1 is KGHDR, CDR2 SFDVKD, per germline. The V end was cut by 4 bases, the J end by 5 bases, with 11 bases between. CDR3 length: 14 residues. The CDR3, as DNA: TGTGCCACCAGTGACCACGCCCGGGAAAACATTCAGTACTTC. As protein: CATSDHARENIQYF.

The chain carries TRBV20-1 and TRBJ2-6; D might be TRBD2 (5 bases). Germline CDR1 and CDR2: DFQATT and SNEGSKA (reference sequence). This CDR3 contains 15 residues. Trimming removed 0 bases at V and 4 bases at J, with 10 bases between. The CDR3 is CSARDHSVGANVLTF. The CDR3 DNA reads TGCAGTGCTAGAGATCATAGCGTCGGGGCCAACGTCCTGACTTTC.

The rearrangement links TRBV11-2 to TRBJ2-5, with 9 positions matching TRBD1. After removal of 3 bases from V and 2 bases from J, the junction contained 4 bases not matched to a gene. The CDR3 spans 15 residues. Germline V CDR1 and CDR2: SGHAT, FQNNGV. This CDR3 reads CASSFRTGVQETQYF. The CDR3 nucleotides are TGTGCCAGCAGCTTTCGGACAGGGGTTCAAGAGACCCAGTACTTC.

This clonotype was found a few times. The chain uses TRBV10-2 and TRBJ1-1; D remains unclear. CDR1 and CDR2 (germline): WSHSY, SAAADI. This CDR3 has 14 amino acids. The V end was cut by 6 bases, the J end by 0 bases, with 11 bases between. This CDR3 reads CASSPVQVNTEAFF. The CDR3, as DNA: TGCGCCAGCAGCCCTGTGCAGGTGAACACTGAAGCTTTCTTT.

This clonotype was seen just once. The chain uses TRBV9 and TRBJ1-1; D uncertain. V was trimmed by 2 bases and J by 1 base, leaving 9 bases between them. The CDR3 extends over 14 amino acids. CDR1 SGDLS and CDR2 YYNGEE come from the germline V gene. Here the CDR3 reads CASSVEHTNTEAFF. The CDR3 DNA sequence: TGTGCCAGCAGCGTCGAACACACGAACACTGAAGCTTTCTTT.

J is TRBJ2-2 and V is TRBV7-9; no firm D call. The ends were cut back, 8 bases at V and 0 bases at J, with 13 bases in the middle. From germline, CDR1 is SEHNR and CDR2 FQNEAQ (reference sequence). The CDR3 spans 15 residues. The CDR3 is CASGLGLTNTGELFF. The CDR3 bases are TGTGCCAGCGGATTGGGTCTTACGAACACCGGGGAGCTGTTTTTT.

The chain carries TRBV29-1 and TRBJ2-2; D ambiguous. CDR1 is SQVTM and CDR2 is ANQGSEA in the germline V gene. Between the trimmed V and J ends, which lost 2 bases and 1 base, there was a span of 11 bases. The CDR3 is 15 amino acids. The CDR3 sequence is CSVETPGWNTGELFF. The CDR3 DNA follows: TGCAGCGTTGAAACCCCTGGGTGGAACACCGGGGAGCTGTTTTTT.

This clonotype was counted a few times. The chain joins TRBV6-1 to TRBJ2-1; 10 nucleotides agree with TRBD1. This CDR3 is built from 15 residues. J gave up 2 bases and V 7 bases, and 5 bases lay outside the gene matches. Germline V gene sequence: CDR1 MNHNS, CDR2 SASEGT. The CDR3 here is CASMKDRGTYNEQFF. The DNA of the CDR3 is TGTGCCAGCATGAAGGACAGGGGGACCTACAATGAGCAGTTCTTC.

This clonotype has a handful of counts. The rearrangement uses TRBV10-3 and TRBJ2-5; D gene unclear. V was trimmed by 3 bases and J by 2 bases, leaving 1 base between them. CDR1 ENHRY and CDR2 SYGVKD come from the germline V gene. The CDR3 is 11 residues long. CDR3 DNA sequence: TGTGCCATCAGTGAACAAGAGACCCAGTACTTC. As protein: CAISEQETQYF.

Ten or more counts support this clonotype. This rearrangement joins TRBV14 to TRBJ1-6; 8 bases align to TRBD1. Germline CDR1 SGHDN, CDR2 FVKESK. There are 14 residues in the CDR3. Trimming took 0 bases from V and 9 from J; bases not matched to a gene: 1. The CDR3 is CASSQDRGPSPLHF. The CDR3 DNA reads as TGTGCCAGCAGCCAAGACAGGGGGCCTTCACCCCTCCACTTT.

In DNA, the CDR3 is TGCGCCAGCAGCCAAGTAGATAGTAACACCGGGGAGCTGTTTTTT. Translated, it gives CASSQVDSNTGELFF. The chain couples TRBV4-3 to TRBJ2-2; D is ambiguous. The V end lost 1 base, the J end lost 2 bases, and 8 bases lay between the germline ends. This CDR3 is built from 15 residues. Germline loops: CDR1 LGHNA, CDR2 YSLEER.

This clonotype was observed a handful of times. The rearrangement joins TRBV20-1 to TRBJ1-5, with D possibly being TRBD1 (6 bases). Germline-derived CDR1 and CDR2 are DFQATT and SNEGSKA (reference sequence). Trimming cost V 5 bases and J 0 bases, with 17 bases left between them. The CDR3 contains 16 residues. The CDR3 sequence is CSAQVGGLYSNQPQHF. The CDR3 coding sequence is TGCAGTGCTCAAGTCGGGGGCCTCTATAGCAATCAGCCCCAGCATTTT.

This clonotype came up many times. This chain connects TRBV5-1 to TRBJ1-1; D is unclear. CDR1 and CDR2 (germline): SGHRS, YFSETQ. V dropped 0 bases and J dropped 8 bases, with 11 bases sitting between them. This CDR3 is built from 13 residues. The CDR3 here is CASSLGGLGEAFF. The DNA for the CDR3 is TGCGCCAGCAGCTTGGGCGGTTTGGGCGAAGCTTTCTTT. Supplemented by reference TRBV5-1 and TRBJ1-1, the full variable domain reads KAGVTQTPRYLIKTRGQQVTLSCSPISGHRSVSWYQQTPGQGLQFLFEYFSETQRNKGNFPGRFSGRQFSNSRSEMNVSTLELGDSALYLCASSLGGLGEAFFGQGTRLTVV.

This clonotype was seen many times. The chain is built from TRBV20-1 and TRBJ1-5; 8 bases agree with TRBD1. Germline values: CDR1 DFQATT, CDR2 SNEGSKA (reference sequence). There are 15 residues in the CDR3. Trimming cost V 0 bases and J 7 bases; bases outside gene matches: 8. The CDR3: CSARDLDRGGQPQHF. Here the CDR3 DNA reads TGCAGTGCTAGAGACCTTGACAGGGGAGGCCAGCCCCAGCATTTT.

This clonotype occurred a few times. The CDR3 region has the DNA TGTGCCTGGAGTGTTGGCAGGGGGCAGTTCTTC. Amino acid sequence: CAWSVGRGQFF. The rearrangement joins TRBV30 to TRBJ2-1; weak D call: TRBD1 (6 bases). Trimming pared 0 bases from V and 12 bases from J, leaving 9 bases between. There are 11 residues in the CDR3. Germline CDR1 is GTSNPN and CDR2 is SVGIG (reference sequence).

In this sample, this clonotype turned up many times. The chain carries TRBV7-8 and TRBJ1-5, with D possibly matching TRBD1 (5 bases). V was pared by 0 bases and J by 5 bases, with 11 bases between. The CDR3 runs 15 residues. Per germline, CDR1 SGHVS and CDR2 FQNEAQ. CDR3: CASSLANGGDQPQHF. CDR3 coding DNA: TGTGCCAGCAGCTTAGCGAACGGGGGAGATCAGCCCCAGCATTTT.

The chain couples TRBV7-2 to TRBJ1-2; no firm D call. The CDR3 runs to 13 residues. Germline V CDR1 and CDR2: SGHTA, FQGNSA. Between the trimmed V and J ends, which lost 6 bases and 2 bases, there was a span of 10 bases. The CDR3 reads CASSLTTNYGYTF. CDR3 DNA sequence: TGTGCCAGCAGTCTGACAACCAACTATGGCTACACCTTC.

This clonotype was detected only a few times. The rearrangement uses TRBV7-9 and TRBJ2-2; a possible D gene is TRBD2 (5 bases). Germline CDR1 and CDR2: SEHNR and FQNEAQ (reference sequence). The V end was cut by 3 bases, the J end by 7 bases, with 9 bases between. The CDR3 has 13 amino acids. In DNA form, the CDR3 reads TGTGCCAGCAGCTTGCAGGCGGGCGGGGAGCTGTTTTTT. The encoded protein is CASSLQAGGELFF.

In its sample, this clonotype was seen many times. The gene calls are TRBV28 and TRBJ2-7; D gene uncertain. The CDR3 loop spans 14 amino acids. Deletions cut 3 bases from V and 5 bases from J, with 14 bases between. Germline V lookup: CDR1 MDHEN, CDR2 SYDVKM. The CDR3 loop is CASSLSGPLHEQYF. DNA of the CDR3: TGTGCCAGCAGTTTGTCGGGTCCGCTCCACGAGCAGTACTTC.

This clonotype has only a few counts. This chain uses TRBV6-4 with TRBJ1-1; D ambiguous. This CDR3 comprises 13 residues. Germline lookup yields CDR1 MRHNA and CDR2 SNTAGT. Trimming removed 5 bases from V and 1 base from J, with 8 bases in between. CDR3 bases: TGTGCCAGCAGTTCCCAGGCGAACACTGAAGCTTTCTTT. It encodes CASSSQANTEAFF.

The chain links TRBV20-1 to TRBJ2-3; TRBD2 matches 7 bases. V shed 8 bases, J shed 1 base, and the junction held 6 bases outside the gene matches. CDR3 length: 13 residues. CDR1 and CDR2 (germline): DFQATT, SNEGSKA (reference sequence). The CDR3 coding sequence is TGCAGTCAGCGGGGTGGAGGCACAGATACGCAGTATTTT. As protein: CSQRGGGTDTQYF.